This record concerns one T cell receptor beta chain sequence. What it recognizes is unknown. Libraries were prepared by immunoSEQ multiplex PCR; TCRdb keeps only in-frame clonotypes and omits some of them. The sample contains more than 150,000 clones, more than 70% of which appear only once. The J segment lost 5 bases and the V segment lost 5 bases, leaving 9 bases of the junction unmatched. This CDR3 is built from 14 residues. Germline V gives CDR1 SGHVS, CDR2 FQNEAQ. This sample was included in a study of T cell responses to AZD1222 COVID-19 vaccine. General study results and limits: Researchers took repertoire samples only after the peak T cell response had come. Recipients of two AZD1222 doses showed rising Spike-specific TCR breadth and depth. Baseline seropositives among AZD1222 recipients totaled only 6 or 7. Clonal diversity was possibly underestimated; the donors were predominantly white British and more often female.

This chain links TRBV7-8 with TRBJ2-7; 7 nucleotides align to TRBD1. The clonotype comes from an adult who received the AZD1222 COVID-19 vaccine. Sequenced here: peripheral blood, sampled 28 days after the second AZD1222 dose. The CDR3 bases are TGTGCCAGCAGCCCGACAGGGTCGCATCACGAGCAGTACTTC. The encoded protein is CASSPTGSHHEQYF.